This is a list of T cell receptor beta chains from one sample in a study of shared clonotypes between healthy human individuals. Here immunoSEQ multiplex PCR was the method, and the copy in TCRdb shows in-frame clones only, minus some. The table includes about half a million clones, about four fifths detected once. Sequencing used PBMCs. The source of these receptors is a woman aged 40 to 50 in good health. Some clones in this sample may be carry-over from other donors' samples. Both conserved end residues are part of each CDR3. D genes are given only for firm matches. Rows may omit the clone size; those that give it use once, few, many or a size class.

abundance: NA
v_gene: TRBV28
d_gene: NA
j_gene: TRBJ1-1
CDR3nt: TGTGCCAGCAGGCCGGGAGGAGGGAGGAACACTGAAGCTTTCTTT
CDR3aa: CASRPGGGRNTEAFF

abundance: few
v_gene: TRBV15
d_gene: NA
j_gene: TRBJ1-1
CDR3nt: TGTGCCACCAGCAGAGGATACACTGAAGCTTTCTTT
CDR3aa: CATSRGYTEAFF

abundance: once
v_gene: TRBV7-3
d_gene: NA
j_gene: TRBJ2-3
CDR3nt: TGTGCCAGCAGCTGGGGGCTCGGGGGTCCCACAGATACGCAGTATTTT
CDR3aa: CASSWGLGGPTDTQYF

abundance: many
v_gene: TRBV5-1
d_gene: NA
j_gene: TRBJ2-5
CDR3nt: TGCGCCAGCAGCTTGGGTCCCCAAGAGACCCAGTACTTC
CDR3aa: CASSLGPQETQYF

abundance: NA
v_gene: TRBV4-2
d_gene: NA
j_gene: TRBJ2-2
CDR3nt: TGTGCCAGCAGCCAAGTTGGGACGCCGAACACCGGGGAGCTGTTTTTT
CDR3aa: CASSQVGTPNTGELFF

abundance: NA
v_gene: TRBV2
d_gene: NA
j_gene: TRBJ1-5
CDR3nt: TGTGCCAGCAGTGAGGGCCCCAATCAGCCCCAGCATTTT
CDR3aa: CASSEGPNQPQHF

abundance: NA
v_gene: TRBV7-2
d_gene: NA
j_gene: TRBJ2-7
CDR3nt: TGTGCCAGCAGCCCTAGAGGGGCAGGGGTCGTCGAGCAGTACTTC
CDR3aa: CASSPRGAGVVEQYF

abundance: few
v_gene: TRBV6-1
d_gene: TRBD1
j_gene: TRBJ2-3
CDR3nt: TGTGCCAGCAGCCAAACGGGACAGGGGGCAGATACGCAGTATTTT
CDR3aa: CASSQTGQGADTQYF

abundance: once
v_gene: TRBV27
d_gene: NA
j_gene: TRBJ2-3
CDR3nt: TGTGCCAGCGGGAGGCCCTACACAGATACGCAGTATTTT
CDR3aa: CASGRPYTDTQYF

abundance: NA
v_gene: TRBV5-1
d_gene: NA
j_gene: TRBJ2-7
CDR3nt: TGCGCCAGCAGCAGCGGACCCACGAGCGAGCAGTACTTC
CDR3aa: CASSSGPTSEQYF

abundance: NA
v_gene: TRBV6-1
d_gene: NA
j_gene: TRBJ1-5
CDR3nt: TGTGCCAGCAGTGAAGGCTGGAATCAGCCCCAGCATTTT
CDR3aa: CASSEGWNQPQHF

abundance: NA
v_gene: TRBV6-5
d_gene: TRBD1
j_gene: TRBJ2-1
CDR3nt: TGTGCCAGCAGTTACTCGAACAGGGGAGCCTACAATGAGCAGTTCTTC
CDR3aa: CASSYSNRGAYNEQFF

abundance: few
v_gene: TRBV7-3
d_gene: NA
j_gene: TRBJ2-2
CDR3nt: TGTGCCAGCAGCACAGGCCGGGGACTGGGAAACACCGGGGAGCTGTTTTTT
CDR3aa: CASSTGRGLGNTGELFF

abundance: NA
v_gene: TRBV28
d_gene: NA
j_gene: TRBJ2-1
CDR3nt: TGTGCCAGCAGTCCCCCCTTTTACAAGGCGTCGGACTCCTCTTGGAATGAGCAGTTCTTC
CDR3aa: CASSPPFYKASDSSWNEQFF

abundance: once
v_gene: TRBV27
d_gene: NA
j_gene: TRBJ1-2
CDR3nt: TGTGCCAGCAGTTTGATGGGGACGGGCTATGGCTACACCTTC
CDR3aa: CASSLMGTGYGYTF

abundance: once
v_gene: TRBV5-1
d_gene: NA
j_gene: TRBJ2-7
CDR3nt: TGCGCCAGCAGCTTTGGGACCGTCGACTCCTACGAGCAGTACTTC
CDR3aa: CASSFGTVDSYEQYF

abundance: NA
v_gene: TRBV25-1
d_gene: TRBD1
j_gene: TRBJ2-2
CDR3nt: TGTGCCAGCAGGGACAGGCTCAACACCGGGGAGCTGTTTTTT
CDR3aa: CASRDRLNTGELFF

abundance: NA
v_gene: TRBV30
d_gene: NA
j_gene: TRBJ1-2
CDR3nt: TGTGCCTGGAGAGGGACACCCGGTAACTATGGCTACACCTTC
CDR3aa: CAWRGTPGNYGYTF

abundance: NA
v_gene: TRBV6-6
d_gene: TRBD2
j_gene: TRBJ2-7
CDR3nt: TGTGCCAGTACCGTAGCGGGAGGGGTCGAGCAGTACTTC
CDR3aa: CASTVAGGVEQYF

abundance: NA
v_gene: TRBV7-9
d_gene: NA
j_gene: TRBJ1-1
CDR3nt: TGTGCCAGCAGCTTAAGTTCGAGGAGGGAAGCTTTCTTT
CDR3aa: CASSLSSRREAFF

abundance: NA
v_gene: TRBV5-1
d_gene: TRBD2
j_gene: TRBJ2-1
CDR3nt: TGCGCCAGCAGCTTGGAGGGTAGCGGGGCTTACAATGAGCAGTTCTTC
CDR3aa: CASSLEGSGAYNEQFF

abundance: NA
v_gene: TRBV11-2
d_gene: NA
j_gene: TRBJ2-1
CDR3nt: TGTGCCAGCAGCTTAGATACGGGACCTTACAATGAGCAGTTCTTC
CDR3aa: CASSLDTGPYNEQFF

abundance: NA
v_gene: TRBV27
d_gene: NA
j_gene: TRBJ1-4
CDR3nt: TGTGCCAGCAGCCCTCGTCACCCTCGGATTGAAAAACTGTTTTTT
CDR3aa: CASSPRHPRIEKLFF

abundance: NA
v_gene: TRBV20-1
d_gene: NA
j_gene: TRBJ1-1
CDR3nt: TGCAGTGCCCACGGTAACACTGAAGCTTTCTTT
CDR3aa: CSAHGNTEAFF

abundance: NA
v_gene: TRBV6-6
d_gene: NA
j_gene: TRBJ2-1
CDR3nt: TGTGCCAGCAGTTACTCCGACACCCCGGTAGAGTTCTTC
CDR3aa: CASSYSDTPVEFF

abundance: NA
v_gene: TRBV5-1
d_gene: TRBD1
j_gene: TRBJ2-5
CDR3nt: TGCGCCAGCAGCTACAGGGGGCGATCCCAAGAGACCCAGTACTTC
CDR3aa: CASSYRGRSQETQYF

abundance: NA
v_gene: TRBV11-2
d_gene: TRBD2
j_gene: TRBJ2-5
CDR3nt: TGTGCCAGCAGCTTAGCTAGACTAGCGGGAGGGCAAGAGACCCAGTACTTC
CDR3aa: CASSLARLAGGQETQYF

abundance: NA
v_gene: TRBV28
d_gene: NA
j_gene: TRBJ2-7
CDR3nt: TGTGCCAGCAGTCTCCGGACTTACGAGCAGTACTTC
CDR3aa: CASSLRTYEQYF

abundance: NA
v_gene: TRBV18
d_gene: NA
j_gene: TRBJ1-5
CDR3nt: TGTGCCAGCTCTCTCCAGGGATATGATCAGCCCCAGCATTTT
CDR3aa: CASSLQGYDQPQHF

abundance: NA
v_gene: TRBV27
d_gene: NA
j_gene: TRBJ2-7
CDR3nt: TGTGCCAGCAGCCACGGGACCGCGTACGAGCAGTACTTC
CDR3aa: CASSHGTAYEQYF

abundance: few
v_gene: TRBV5-5
d_gene: NA
j_gene: TRBJ2-2
CDR3nt: TGTGCCAGCAGCTTGGACAGCCGTACGACCGGGGAGCTGTTTTTT
CDR3aa: CASSLDSRTTGELFF

abundance: once
v_gene: TRBV27
d_gene: NA
j_gene: TRBJ1-2
CDR3nt: TGTGCCAGCAGTTTTACCCCCAGGGTTAGCTATGGCTACACCTTC
CDR3aa: CASSFTPRVSYGYTF

abundance: NA
v_gene: TRBV19
d_gene: TRBD1
j_gene: TRBJ2-7
CDR3nt: TGTGCCAGTAGTATGGACAGGACGGCCTACGAGCAGTACTTC
CDR3aa: CASSMDRTAYEQYF

abundance: NA
v_gene: TRBV28
d_gene: TRBD1
j_gene: TRBJ1-5
CDR3nt: TGTGCCAGCAGTCCCGACAGGGCAAGGCAGCCCCAGCATTTT
CDR3aa: CASSPDRARQPQHF

abundance: NA
v_gene: TRBV28
d_gene: TRBD1
j_gene: TRBJ2-1
CDR3nt: TGTGCCAGCACCCAGAGGGACAGGGCGATCAATGAGCAGTTCTTC
CDR3aa: CASTQRDRAINEQFF

abundance: few
v_gene: TRBV7-8
d_gene: TRBD2
j_gene: TRBJ2-7
CDR3nt: TGTGCCAGCAGCAGCCGGACTAGCGGTTTCGAGGAGCAGTACTTC
CDR3aa: CASSSRTSGFEEQYF

abundance: NA
v_gene: TRBV2
d_gene: NA
j_gene: TRBJ2-3
CDR3nt: TGTGCCAGCAGTTTAAGAGCGGTATTGCCGTTACAGTATTTT
CDR3aa: CASSLRAVLPLQYF

abundance: NA
v_gene: TRBV5-6
d_gene: NA
j_gene: TRBJ2-3
CDR3nt: TGTGCCAGCAGCTTGGCCGGCAGGGACCTAAGCACAGATACGCAGTATTTT
CDR3aa: CASSLAGRDLSTDTQYF

abundance: NA
v_gene: TRBV7-7
d_gene: NA
j_gene: TRBJ2-2
CDR3nt: TGTGCTAGCAGCCCAGGGACGGAGAACACCGGGGAGCTGTTTTTT
CDR3aa: CASSPGTENTGELFF

abundance: NA
v_gene: TRBV5-4
d_gene: NA
j_gene: TRBJ2-3
CDR3nt: TGTGCCAGCAGCCTAAAGCGGTTACCTAGCACAGATACGCAGTATTTT
CDR3aa: CASSLKRLPSTDTQYF

abundance: NA
v_gene: TRBV6-1
d_gene: NA
j_gene: TRBJ2-7
CDR3nt: TGTGCCAGCAGTGTCGGAGGGGACGGGGTGCAGTACTTC
CDR3aa: CASSVGGDGVQYF

abundance: NA
v_gene: TRBV2
d_gene: TRBD2
j_gene: TRBJ2-5
CDR3nt: TGTGCCAGCAGAGGGACTAGCGGGAGGTTAGGGACCCAGTACTTC
CDR3aa: CASRGTSGRLGTQYF

abundance: NA
v_gene: TRBV28
d_gene: NA
j_gene: TRBJ2-2
CDR3nt: TGTGCCAGCAGTTTAGTGGGGGACACCGGGGAGCTGTTTTTT
CDR3aa: CASSLVGDTGELFF

abundance: NA
v_gene: TRBV11-3
d_gene: NA
j_gene: TRBJ2-2
CDR3nt: TGTGCCAGCAGCGTTAGCGGAGGGAACACCGGGGAGCTGTTTTTT
CDR3aa: CASSVSGGNTGELFF

abundance: NA
v_gene: TRBV30
d_gene: NA
j_gene: TRBJ1-6
CDR3nt: TGTGCCTGGACTGGGTCCTATAATTCACCCCTCCACTTT
CDR3aa: CAWTGSYNSPLHF

abundance: NA
v_gene: TRBV5-1
d_gene: TRBD2
j_gene: TRBJ2-1
CDR3nt: TGCGCCAGCAGCTTGGTGGCTAGCGGGCTTTACAATGAGCAGTTCTTC
CDR3aa: CASSLVASGLYNEQFF

abundance: NA
v_gene: TRBV28
d_gene: TRBD1
j_gene: TRBJ2-7
CDR3nt: TGTGCCAGCAGTATAGGGGGCCTATACGAGCAGTACTTC
CDR3aa: CASSIGGLYEQYF

abundance: NA
v_gene: TRBV5-5
d_gene: NA
j_gene: TRBJ2-7
CDR3nt: TGTGCCAGCGGAGACAGCACTTACGAGCAGTACTTC
CDR3aa: CASGDSTYEQYF

abundance: NA
v_gene: TRBV7-9
d_gene: NA
j_gene: TRBJ2-1
CDR3nt: TGTGCCAGCAGACCCAGGAGCTTGGACTACAATGAGCAGTTCTTC
CDR3aa: CASRPRSLDYNEQFF

abundance: few
v_gene: TRBV19
d_gene: TRBD1
j_gene: TRBJ1-2
CDR3nt: TGTGCCAGTAGTATCCGCATAGGGGGCCTCTATGGCTACACCTTC
CDR3aa: CASSIRIGGLYGYTF